This T cell receptor beta chain was sequenced during a study of shared clonotypes between healthy human individuals. For the study at large: Per-donor plates numbered three CD4 naive, three CD4 memory, two CD8 naive and one CD8 memory. Overall study findings and caveats: Around 5.3% of naive CD4 clonotypes were shared across a handful of donors.

CDR3 size: 17 residues. Germline V lookup: CDR1 WSHSY, CDR2 SAAADI. J gave up 6 bases and V 2 bases, and 13 bases lay outside the gene matches. None of the donors, who were healthy HIV-negative adults, had recently had acute infections or vaccinations. Genomic DNA belonging to each subset was distributed in equal measure over several immunoSEQ plates. Profiling relied on immunoSEQ multiplex PCR, and the TCRdb table lists in-frame clones only, not all of them. The table has some 380,000 clones, just over 95% seen once. Concerning this clone itself: Its antigen is not known.

This sequence originates from a man younger than 45 in good health. The sample taken for sequencing was memory CD8+ T cells sorted from blood. Described subset: CD45RO+ cells pooled with CCR7-negative TemRA cells. The V call is TRBV10-2, the J call TRBJ2-7; 10 nucleotides agree with TRBD2. Written as DNA, the CDR3 is TGCGCCAGCAGTGAGCGGGGGCTAGCGGGAGCCGGTGGCGAGCAGTACTTC. Amino acid sequence: CASSERGLAGAGGEQYF.